The clone carrying this T cell receptor (beta chain) was detected a few times. Its antigen is unidentified. The same CDR3 also results from other DNA sequences found in this sample. CD8 memory merged CD45RO+ with CCR7-negative CD45RA+ TemRA cells. The CDR3 is 12 residues long. Between the trimmed V and J ends, which lost 2 bases and 5 bases, there was a span of 7 bases. CDR1 and CDR2 from the germline V gene are MNHEY and SMNVEV (reference sequence). Assay used: immunoSEQ multiplex PCR; TCRdb lists only in-frame clones, some missing. The sample consists of about 95,000 clones, less than 80% of them appearing once. The sample originates from a study of shared clonotypes between healthy human individuals. Study-wide points: Some naive CD4 clonotypes, roughly 4.5%, turned up in common across a handful of donors. When compared with the clonotypes that were shared by all four sorted-subset donors, the non-shared clonotypes turned out to have lower generation probabilities.

The chain couples TRBV27 to TRBJ2-7; perhaps TRBD2 as D (5 bases). Sequencing was done on a sample of memory CD8+ T cells sorted from blood. Subset denoted: CD45RO+ cells pooled with CCR7-negative TemRA cells. This sequence was found in a man aged 25-40 years in good health. The CDR3 region is CASSLIGDEQYF. CDR3 DNA: TGTGCCAGCAGTTTAATCGGGGACGAGCAGTACTTC.